The T cell receptor beta chain under discussion was sequenced for a study of cytotoxic CD8 clonotypes in ibrutinib-treated CLL. Study in general: Response sampling came at median around twelve months of treatment, ranging about 6 to 36 months. Study-wide points: Treatment left the uncommon public clonotypes either contracted or stable in frequency.

From cryopreserved PBMCs came roughly 1.8 micrograms of genomic DNA used for TCR beta libraries. This CDR3 is built from 12 residues. Germline lookup yields CDR1 SGHRS and CDR2 YFSETQ. Trimming removed 0 bases from V and 3 bases from J, with 2 bases in between. The intended depth for sequencing was 1 in 200,000 to 1 in 1 million T cells. Only in-frame clones appear in the TCRdb table, and some are missing; sequencing was by immunoSEQ multiplex PCR. Among more than 8,500 clones, 61% were seen once, and the ten largest hold 18%. Note on this clone: Its antigen is not identified.

The material sequenced was PBMCs, taken before ibrutinib treatment. The V gene is TRBV5-1, the J gene TRBJ2-3, with D uncertain. The clonotype was recovered from a human donor with chronic lymphocytic leukemia. CDR3 protein: CASSLETDTQYF. DNA of the CDR3: TGCGCCAGCAGCTTGGAAACAGATACGCAGTATTTT.